Given below is one TCR beta chain in context. The germline gives CDR1 SGHTA, CDR2 FQGNSA. This CDR3 spans 15 amino acids. Trimming removed 1 base from V and 2 bases from J, with 11 bases in between. Profiled with immunoSEQ multiplex PCR; TCRdb holds only in-frame clones, not every one. The table includes some 87,000 clones, 92% detected once. This record comes from a study of T cell changes during pregnancy in multiple sclerosis. This specimen consisted of peripheral blood, obtained in the first trimester of pregnancy. The chain recombines TRBV7-2 with TRBJ2-5; no firm D call. This sequence was found in a female donor with multiple sclerosis, enrolled in a pregnancy study. The CDR3 DNA is TGTGCCAGCAGCTTAGGAGGCTTACTTCAAGAGACCCAGTACTTC. This encodes CASSLGGLLQETQYF.